The clone carrying this T cell receptor beta chain was observed once. Its antigen remains unidentified. The data stem from a study of T cell responses to AZD1222 COVID-19 vaccine. General study points: Rises in breadth and depth of Spike-specific TCRs came after two AZD1222 doses. Donors were largely white British and mainly female; clonal diversity was possibly underestimated. Targeting of unmutated variant regions was reportedly seen in nearly half of spike-specific TCRs. Across spike, vaccine-associated CD4 TCRs were found, dominant at 160-218 and 743-854.

Produced via immunoSEQ multiplex PCR; TCRdb's table is partial and in-frame only. The sample contains some 120,000 clones, roughly nine tenths of which appear only once. Per germline, CDR1 MNHEY and CDR2 SVGAGI. V dropped 9 bases and J dropped 1 base, with 9 bases sitting between them. The CDR3 has 12 amino acids. This chain joins TRBV6-5 and TRBJ2-5, with D perhaps being TRBD1 or TRBD2 (6 bases each). This clonotype originated in an adult in good health. Sequenced material: peripheral blood, taken on day 0 of AZD1222 vaccination. For the CDR3, the DNA is TGTGCCAGTACGGGGGCCCAAGAGACCCAGTACTTC. Amino acids: CASTGAQETQYF.